Detailed here is one T cell receptor (beta chain). Its specificity is not known. The data are from a study of cytomegalovirus exposure and HLA in healthy donors. Study-level findings and limits: When analyzed later, a missense DCLRE1C variant was found to be linked to TCR beta V- and J-gene trimming. One later analysis reportedly identified an Asian-associated ancestry cluster that showed fewer N-insertions than the approximately 700-donor mean.

The ends were cut back, 1 base at V and 1 base at J, with 13 bases in the middle. The CDR3 sequence is 17 residues long. Germline CDR1 reads LNHNV; CDR2 reads YYDKDF (reference sequence). PCR amplification relied on 60 Vbeta primers (plus 13 Jbeta primers). Produced via immunoSEQ multiplex PCR; TCRdb's table is partial and in-frame only. The profile shows some 150,000 clones, over 60% of them singletons. This chain connects TRBV15 to TRBJ1-4, with D hard to call. The material sequenced was PBMCs. The clonotype was recovered from a female donor in good health and CMV-seropositive. The chain's CDR3 is CATSRGFVGRTNEKLFF. In DNA form, the CDR3 reads TGTGCCACCAGCAGAGGGTTCGTTGGGAGAACTAATGAAAAACTGTTTTTT.